The 28 T cell receptor beta chains below all came from one sample that was sequenced in a study of T cells in Graves' hyperthyroidism and ophthalmopathy. TCR beta CDR3 regions were amplified from RNA transcripts. HTBI primers were employed in a first-round RT-PCR of the TCR CDR3. TCRdb analysed the multiplex PCR reads with MiXCR anew, one entry per CDR3 protein. The data show about 360,000 distinct CDR3 sequences, 20% to 30% seen once. The specimen was blood. These receptors came from a man aged 45-60 years with Graves' hyperthyroidism.

The table lists this clonotype with many counts. The chain recombines TRBV11-2 with TRBJ2-3; D call uncertain. This CDR3 comprises 14 residues. Trimming cost V 8 bases and J 2 bases, with 14 bases left between them. The germline gives CDR1 SGHAT, CDR2 FQNNGV. In nucleotides, the CDR3 is TGTGCCAGCCGTCCGGAACGGCTCACAGATACGCAGTATTTT. Protein: CASRPERLTDTQYF.

V usage is TRBV6-1 and J usage is TRBJ2-3; the match to TRBD2 covers 7 bases. The CDR3 length is 18 residues. Germline loops: CDR1 MNHNS, CDR2 SASEGT. Trimming took 7 bases from V and 0 from J; bases not matched to a gene: 16. The CDR3 nucleotides are TGTGCCAGCACTCGAGGGGTCGGGAGGCTTCATAGCACAGATACGCAGTATTTT. Its protein is CASTRGVGRLHSTDTQYF.

This clonotype was counted many times. The chain has TRBV11-2 and TRBJ2-5, with D hard to call. The CDR3 extends over 15 amino acids. The V gene's germline CDR1 is SGHAT and CDR2 FQNNGV. With 0 bases removed from V and 0 bases from J, the gap between germline ends came to 8 bases. The CDR3, as DNA: TGTGCCAGCAGCTTAGAGTATCAGTACCAAGAGACCCAGTACTTC. Translated, it gives CASSLEYQYQETQYF.

This chain joins TRBV5-1 and TRBJ2-7; 7 nucleotides agree with TRBD1. V dropped 4 bases and J dropped 3; count of bases not matched to a gene: 13. Germline V lookup: CDR1 SGHRS, CDR2 YFSETQ. CDR3 length: 16 residues. The CDR3 loop reads CASSTGVGHSSYEQYF. CDR3 DNA: TGCGCCAGCAGCACAGGGGTAGGACACAGCAGCTACGAGCAGTACTTC.

The J gene is TRBJ1-1, the V gene TRBV2; D call uncertain. The V end was cut by 0 bases, the J end by 6 bases, with 2 bases between. CDR1 and CDR2 (germline): SNHLY, FYNNEI. This CDR3 has 11 residues. The CDR3, as DNA: TGTGCCAGCAGTGAAGCATCTGAAGCTTTCTTT. Its protein product is CASSEASEAFF.

In regard to this clonotype: A much larger clone differs from this one at a single base, so this may be a read error. The V and J genes are TRBV7-8 and TRBJ2-1; D ambiguous. CDR3 length: 12 residues. Trimming took off 2 bases at V and 10 bases at J, with 9 bases between the two ends. CDR1 is SGHVS and CDR2 is FQNEAQ in the germline V gene. DNA for the CDR3: TGTGCCAGCAGCTTAAAAACACGGGAGCAGTTCTTC. Its translation is CASSLKTREQFF. The full variable domain, in which reference TRBV7-8 and TRBJ2-1 provide the parts outside the CDR3, is GAGVSQSPRYKVAKRGQDVALRCDPISGHVSLFWYQQALGQGPEFLTYFQNEAQLDKSGLPSDRFFAERPEGSVSTLKIQRTQQEDSAVYLCASSLKTREQFFGPGTRLTVL.

This clonotype turned up a few times. The chain uses TRBV6-1 and TRBJ2-7, with 7 bases aligning to TRBD2. J was trimmed by 2 bases and V by 5 bases; bases with no gene match: 12. The CDR3 length is 16 residues. Germline V gives CDR1 MNHNS, CDR2 SASEGT. Here the CDR3 DNA reads TGTGCCAGCAGTCTAACTAGCGACCGGTTAGCCTACGAGCAGTACTTC. The encoded protein is CASSLTSDRLAYEQYF.

To note about this clonotype: This may stem from a read error, because a much larger clone lies one nucleotide away. This chain's CDR3 is CASSSGLVQETQYF. The CDR3 DNA is TGTGCCAGCAGCTCCGGACTGGTCCAAGAGACCCAGTACTTC. This chain uses TRBV11-2 with TRBJ2-5; a weak D match, TRBD2 (5 bases). Trimming removed 4 bases at V and 1 base at J, with 10 bases between. CDR1 SGHAT and CDR2 FQNNGV come from the germline V gene. This CDR3 is built from 14 residues.

This rearrangement joins TRBV19 to TRBJ2-7; the D gene is possibly TRBD2 (6 bases). Trimming shortened V by 5 bases and J by 3 bases, and 11 bases separated the two germline ends. CDR1 is LNHDA and CDR2 is SQIVND in the germline V gene (reference sequence). This CDR3 has 13 residues. DNA of the CDR3: TGTGCCAGTAGTGGTCGGGAGAGCTACGAGCAGTACTTC. Its protein product is CASSGRESYEQYF.

This clonotype was counted a few times. The gene calls are TRBV29-1 and TRBJ1-1, with D unclear. This CDR3 region has 14 residues. Deletions cut 5 bases from V and 4 bases from J, with 17 bases between. Germline-derived CDR1 and CDR2 are SQVTM and ANQGSEA. The CDR3 DNA sequence: TGCAGCGTTCGACGCGGGGAAACGGGCACTGAAGCTTTCTTT. Amino acids: CSVRRGETGTEAFF.

This clonotype occurred a few times. This chain connects TRBV11-3 to TRBJ1-1, with D hard to call. From germline, CDR1 is SGHNT and CDR2 YENEEA. CDR3 length: 15 amino acids. Trimming cost V 2 bases and J 2 bases, with 12 bases left between them. CDR3 in DNA: TGTGCCAGCAGCTTAATGGGTCGGGAAAACACTGAAGCTTTCTTT. This codes for CASSLMGRENTEAFF.

This clonotype was found a few times. The rearrangement links TRBV29-1 to TRBJ2-3, with 11 bases that match TRBD2. There are 15 residues in the CDR3. Germline V CDR1 and CDR2: SQVTM, ANQGSEA. V dropped 7 bases and J dropped 0; count of bases not matched to a gene: 6. The DNA for the CDR3 is TGCAGCGCCCCCCGGACTAGCGGGAGCACAGATACGCAGTATTTT. As protein: CSAPRTSGSTDTQYF.

The chain is built from TRBV28 and TRBJ2-2; perhaps TRBD1 as D (6 bases). Deletions cut 6 bases from V and 6 bases from J, with 17 bases between. Germline V gene lookup returns CDR1 MDHEN and CDR2 SYDVKM. The CDR3 has 15 residues. The CDR3 region has the DNA TGTGCCAGCAGACCCTACCAGGGGCAAGCCGGGGAGCTGTTTTTT. This translates into CASRPYQGQAGELFF.

This clonotype was picked up a small number of times. The chain carries TRBV27 and TRBJ2-7; D gene ambiguous. Trimming took off 6 bases at V and 1 base at J, with 16 bases between the two ends. The CDR3 length is 15 residues. From germline, CDR1 is MNHEY and CDR2 SMNVEV (reference sequence). The CDR3 DNA follows: TGTGCCAGCAGCCCCAGACCGGGTGAGTCCTACGAGCAGTACTTC. As protein: CASSPRPGESYEQYF.

This clonotype has more than one count but fewer than ten. The genes are TRBV19 and TRBJ2-7; the match to TRBD1 covers 7 bases. The V and J ends lost 5 bases and 4 bases, in that order; junction bases with no gene match: 14. Germline V CDR1 and CDR2: LNHDA, SQIVND (reference sequence). The CDR3 length is 16 residues. For the CDR3, the DNA is TGTGCCAGTAGTGCCCGACAGGGTCAAACGGGGTACGAGCAGTACTTC. It codes for CASSARQGQTGYEQYF.

The sample holds a few counts of this clonotype. The chain links TRBV2 to TRBJ1-4, with TRBD1 identical over 9 bases. The CDR3 runs 14 residues. V was clipped by 8 bases and J by 8 bases; unmatched bases: 9. In germline, CDR1 is SNHLY, CDR2 FYNNEI. CDR3 nucleotides: TGTGCCAGCGGAGGGGACAGGGTACGAGAAAAACTGTTTTTT. This sequence encodes CASGGDRVREKLFF.

J is TRBJ2-3 and V is TRBV7-9; 11 bases line up with TRBD2. V dropped 3 bases and J dropped 4; count of bases not matched to a gene: 9. Germline CDR1 and CDR2: SEHNR and FQNEAQ (reference sequence). This CDR3 region has 17 residues. Here the CDR3 reads CASSFEKTSGTPDTQYF. CDR3 nucleotides: TGTGCCAGCAGCTTCGAAAAGACTAGCGGGACCCCAGATACGCAGTATTTT.

J is TRBJ2-2 and V is TRBV12-3 or TRBV12-4; 7 bases line up with TRBD2. V lost 6 bases and J lost 5; bases outside the gene matches: 12. The CDR3 length is 16 residues. The CDR3 sequence is CASRDSGTTQTGELFF. DNA for the CDR3: TGTGCCAGCAGAGATTCCGGGACTACACAGACCGGGGAGCTGTTTTTT.

The table lists this clonotype with a few counts. The chain employs TRBV13 and TRBJ2-7; D might be TRBD2 (6 bases). The germline CDR1 and CDR2 sequences are PRHDT and FYEKMQ (reference sequence). V lost 5 bases, J lost 7 bases, and 15 bases lay in between. The CDR3 is 13 residues long. The CDR3 here is CASSRPRGNEQYF. Here the CDR3 DNA reads TGTGCCAGCAGCCGGCCCCGGGGGAATGAGCAGTACTTC.

With regard to this clonotype: A junction end diverges from the germline sequence, so it may reflect a read error. The chain carries TRBV7-2 and TRBJ2-6; D may correspond to TRBD1 or TRBD2 (5 bases each). CDR3 length: 17 amino acids. Germline-derived CDR1 and CDR2 are SGHTA and FQGNSA. As DNA, the CDR3 is TGTGCCAGCAGCTTAGGGCAGGGCCTCTCCGGGGTCAACGTCCTGACTTTC. This codes for CASSLGQGLSGVNVLTF.

This clonotype has more than one count but fewer than ten. The V and J genes are TRBV27 and TRBJ2-7; D not resolved. V was trimmed by 9 bases and J by 3 bases, leaving 9 bases between them. CDR1 is MNHEY and CDR2 is SMNVEV in the germline V gene (reference sequence). This CDR3 is built from 11 residues. The CDR3 DNA reads TGTGCCAGTAGGATCGGCTACGAGCAGTACTTC. Protein: CASRIGYEQYF.

This clonotype was counted a few times. The J gene is TRBJ1-4, the V gene TRBV12-5, with D possibly matching TRBD1 (5 bases). Germline lookup yields CDR1 LGHNT and CDR2 FRNRAP. The CDR3 totals 13 residues. V was shortened by 7 bases and J by 6 bases, with 12 bases between the two germline ends. The CDR3 DNA follows: TGTGCTAGTGCCCCTGGGGGGTATGAAAAACTGTTTTTT. Residues: CASAPGGYEKLFF.

The CDR3 nucleotides read TGTGCCAGTAGTTCATCCGTGGGAGTGGCAGAGACCCAGTACTTC. Encoded protein: CASSSSVGVAETQYF. The chain recombines TRBV19 with TRBJ2-5; possible D gene TRBD2, 5 bases. V gave up 5 bases and J gave up 4 bases, with 17 bases separating them. This CDR3 has 15 amino acids. Germline V gene data show CDR1 as LNHDA and CDR2 as SQIVND (reference sequence).

Many counts were recorded for this clonotype. The genes are TRBV7-3 and TRBJ2-3, with a tentative D call TRBD2 (6 bases). This CDR3 has 14 residues. V lost 2 bases, J lost 3 bases, and 9 bases lay in between. The germline V gene has CDR1 SGHTA and CDR2 FQGTGA. This CDR3 is CASSLGGRTDTQYF. In DNA, the CDR3 is TGTGCCAGCAGCTTAGGGGGGAGGACAGATACGCAGTATTTT.

This clonotype occurred many times. The V and J genes are TRBV28 and TRBJ1-2; 7 nucleotides align to TRBD1. The germline gives CDR1 MDHEN, CDR2 SYDVKM. CDR3 length: 14 residues. J lost 2 bases, V lost 2 bases, and 2 bases had no gene match. The CDR3 nucleotides are TGTGCCAGCAGTTTAAGGGGGCGAAACTATGGCTACACCTTC. It is translated as CASSLRGRNYGYTF.

This rearrangement joins TRBV6-1 to TRBJ2-2, with D uncertain. From germline, CDR1 is MNHNS and CDR2 SASEGT. Trimming took off 7 bases at V and 2 bases at J, with 8 bases between the two ends. The CDR3 consists of 13 residues. CDR3 DNA: TGTGCCAGCACCGACATTAACACCGGGGAGCTGTTTTTT. As protein: CASTDINTGELFF.

This clonotype turned up a few times. The chain has TRBV4-1 and TRBJ1-1, with TRBD1 as a possible D gene (5 bases). This CDR3 has 13 amino acids. Trimming took off 1 base at V and 4 bases at J, with 7 bases between the two ends. Germline values: CDR1 MGHRA, CDR2 YSYEKL. In nucleotides, the CDR3 is TGCGCCAGCAGCCAAGTCGGGGGCACTGAAGCTTTCTTT. Its translation is CASSQVGGTEAFF.

This chain joins TRBV13 and TRBJ2-3; 14 bases match TRBD2. V was pared by 4 bases and J by 5 bases, with 8 bases of the junction left unmatched. The germline V gene encodes CDR1 PRHDT and CDR2 FYEKMQ (reference sequence). CDR3 size: 17 residues. Here the CDR3 reads CASSSKTSGRAKDTQYF. The CDR3 DNA reads TGTGCCAGCAGCTCCAAGACTAGCGGGAGGGCCAAAGATACGCAGTATTTT.